This entry lists 16 T cell receptor beta chains sequenced from one sample in a study of blood T cell repertoires in COVID-19. Sequencing used immunoSEQ multiplex PCR; TCRdb keeps in-frame clones, though not all of them. The profile shows tens of thousands of clones, roughly 91% of them singletons. What was sequenced was peripheral blood. All receptors derive from a man aged 55 to 70 with active COVID-19.

J is TRBJ1-5 and V is TRBV18; a weak D match, TRBD1 (6 bases). CDR3 length: 15 residues. V was shortened by 2 bases and J by 4 bases, with 12 bases between the two germline ends. The germline gives CDR1 KGHSH, CDR2 LQKENI. CDR3 DNA sequence: TGTGCCAGCTCACCATTCAGGGGCCCGAATCAGCCCCAGCATTTT. Translated, it gives CASSPFRGPNQPQHF. Full variable domain (outside the CDR3, taken from reference TRBV18 and TRBJ1-5): NAGVMQNPRHLVRRRGQEARLRCSPMKGHSHVYWYRQLPEEGLKFMVYLQKENIIDESGMPKERFSAEFPKEGPSILRIQQVVRGDSAAYFCASSPFRGPNQPQHFGDGTRLSIL.

This chain connects TRBV6-6 to TRBJ2-2, with 10 bases that match TRBD1. The junction had 9 bases not matched to a gene; V was cut back by 8 bases and J by 6 bases. The CDR3 extends over 15 amino acids. The germline V gene encodes CDR1 MNHNY and CDR2 SVGAGI (reference sequence). The CDR3 bases are TGTGCCAGCGACAGACAGGGGGCGTTTGCCGGGGAGCTGTTTTTT. Protein product: CASDRQGAFAGELFF.

The chain uses TRBV4-1 and TRBJ2-2, with no clear D. V lost 4 bases and J 6 bases, leaving 9 bases between the germline ends. Germline CDR1 and CDR2: MGHRA and YSYEKL. The CDR3 contains 13 residues. CDR3 region: CASSPTGAGELFF. The CDR3 nucleotides are TGCGCCAGCAGCCCCACTGGTGCCGGGGAGCTGTTTTTT.

The chain carries TRBV29-1 and TRBJ2-1; D unclear. Germline V CDR1 and CDR2: SQVTM, ANQGSEA. The CDR3 is 14 amino acids. The V end lost 3 bases, the J end lost 0 bases, and 9 bases lay between the germline ends. CDR3 region: CSVDPFSSYNEQFF. CDR3 nucleotides: TGCAGCGTTGACCCCTTTAGCTCCTACAATGAGCAGTTCTTC.

The J gene is TRBJ2-7, the V gene TRBV5-1; tentatively, D is TRBD2 (6 bases). The germline V gene has CDR1 SGHRS and CDR2 YFSETQ. Trimming stripped 3 bases from V and 11 bases from J, with 15 bases between. The CDR3 length is 12 residues. CDR3 in amino acids: CASSYDRGIEYF. In nucleotides, the CDR3 is TGCGCCAGCAGCTATGATCGGGGGATCGAGTACTTC.

The V call is TRBV6-6, the J call TRBJ2-1; D not resolved. Per germline, CDR1 MNHNY and CDR2 SVGAGI (reference sequence). Between the trimmed V and J ends, which lost 7 bases and 8 bases, there was a span of 15 bases. The CDR3 runs to 13 residues. The CDR3 reads CASKTRALYEQFF. The CDR3 DNA is TGTGCCAGCAAAACGCGTGCCCTGTATGAGCAGTTCTTC.

This clone is a singleton in its sample. The chain couples TRBV4-2 to TRBJ1-2; D is unresolved. The V gene lost 0 bases and the J gene lost 0 bases, with 11 bases spanning the gap. Germline lookup yields CDR1 LGHNA and CDR2 YNFKEQ. The CDR3 totals 16 residues. The CDR3 DNA sequence: TGTGCCAGCAGCCAAGATCCCGGGAGGACTAACTATGGCTACACCTTC. Its translation is CASSQDPGRTNYGYTF.

The V and J genes are TRBV7-9 and TRBJ1-4; 7 nucleotides line up with TRBD1. Per germline, CDR1 SEHNR and CDR2 FQNEAQ (reference sequence). This CDR3 contains 16 residues. Trimming removed 5 bases from V and 8 bases from J; junction bases left unmatched: 14. The CDR3 loop is CASSLRDSGISEKLFF. The DNA of the CDR3 is TGTGCCAGCAGCCTCCGGGACAGTGGCATCTCAGAAAAACTGTTTTTT.

This sequence joins TRBV2 and TRBJ1-2, with a possible D match to TRBD1 (6 bases). Germline V CDR1 and CDR2: SNHLY, FYNNEI. V was trimmed by 2 bases and J by 8 bases, leaving 18 bases between them. The CDR3 runs 15 residues. CDR3 DNA: TGTGCCAGCAGTGAAACAGGGCTAGGTATACGAGGCTACACCTTC. It specifies CASSETGLGIRGYTF.

V and J are TRBV19 and TRBJ1-3, with TRBD1 matching over 8 bases. Germline loops: CDR1 LNHDA, CDR2 SQIVND (reference sequence). The junction had 3 bases not matched to a gene; V was cut back by 6 bases and J by 2 bases. The CDR3 runs 14 residues. CDR3 sequence (DNA): TGTGCCAGTAGGACGACAGGGGCTGGAAACACCATATATTTT. Encoded protein: CASRTTGAGNTIYF.

As for this clone: Other nucleotide sequences from this sample produce the same CDR3. V gene TRBV18 combines with J gene TRBJ1-1, with 7 bases lining up with TRBD1. The trim removed 5 bases at V and 1 base at J, leaving 1 base unmatched. The CDR3 extends over 13 amino acids. CDR1 is KGHSH and CDR2 is LQKENI in the germline V gene. CDR3 sequence reads: CASSRDRNTEAFF. The CDR3 DNA reads as TGTGCCAGCTCAAGGGACAGGAACACTGAAGCTTTCTTT.

The chain has TRBV7-9 and TRBJ2-1; maybe TRBD2 (5 bases). The CDR3 runs 14 residues. Looked up from germline, CDR1 is SEHNR and CDR2 is FQNEAQ (reference sequence). Trimming took 4 bases from V and 3 from J, leaving 10 bases between them. In nucleotides, the CDR3 is TGTGCCAGCAGCTGGCTAGCAGTCTACAATGAGCAGTTCTTC. Translated: CASSWLAVYNEQFF.

The chain is built from TRBV18 and TRBJ1-2; TRBD1 aligns across 12 bases. This CDR3 is 19 amino acids long. J was trimmed by 2 bases and V by 2 bases; bases with no gene match: 12. The germline V gene has CDR1 KGHSH and CDR2 LQKENI. The CDR3 coding sequence is TGTGCCAGCTCACCAAGGCCCCGGGACAGGGGGCGGGCGAACTATGGCTACACCTTC. This translates into CASSPRPRDRGRANYGYTF. The full variable domain, in which reference TRBV18 and TRBJ1-2 provide the parts outside the CDR3, is NAGVMQNPRHLVRRRGQEARLRCSPMKGHSHVYWYRQLPEEGLKFMVYLQKENIIDESGMPKERFSAEFPKEGPSILRIQQVVRGDSAAYFCASSPRPRDRGRANYGYTFGSGTRLTVV.

Only one count was recorded for this clone. The rearrangement uses TRBV6-6 and TRBJ1-5; no definite D call. The CDR3 loop spans 13 amino acids. The germline V gene has CDR1 MNHNY and CDR2 SVGAGI (reference sequence). Trimming shortened V by 5 bases and J by 3 bases, and 8 bases separated the two germline ends. For the CDR3, the DNA is TGTGCCAGCAGTCCCACAGACAATCAGCCCCAGCATTTT. Its translation is CASSPTDNQPQHF.

The gene calls are TRBV11-3 and TRBJ2-2, with 12 bases that match TRBD2. Losses at the gene ends were 1 base for V and 9 bases for J; bases not matched to a gene: 12. This CDR3 is built from 18 residues. Germline V gives CDR1 SGHNT, CDR2 YENEEA. CDR3: CASSLGAVASGRARELFF. CDR3 coding DNA: TGTGCCAGCAGCTTAGGAGCTGTGGCTAGCGGGAGGGCCAGGGAGCTGTTTTTT.

Remarks on this clone: A single base separates this from a much larger clone, so it may be a read error. The chain has TRBV5-5 and TRBJ2-2; 7 positions match TRBD2. V dropped 0 bases and J dropped 5; count of bases not matched to a gene: 4. CDR3 length equals 15 residues. The germline V gene encodes CDR1 SGHKS and CDR2 YYEKEE (reference sequence). CDR3 in DNA: TGTGCCAGCAGCTTGGGGGGAGGGAGGACCGGGGAGCTGTTTTTT. Translating gives CASSLGGGRTGELFF.